This T cell receptor (beta chain) emerged from a study of shared clonotypes between healthy human individuals. As for the study in general: Participating donors consisted of two women and three men aged 18 to 49.

Some clones are missing from TCRdb's copy, which holds only in-frame ones; the method was immunoSEQ multiplex PCR. Altogether 2 million to 3 million clones are present, approximately 90% being singletons, with the ten largest covering over 0.12%. Regarding the study as a whole: Clonotype sharing among donors was expected to depend on sequencing depth. Naive subsets usually exceeded memory subsets in estimated richness.

CDR3 length: 14 residues. The germline gives CDR1 SGHDN, CDR2 FVKESK. V was trimmed by 4 bases and J by 2 bases, leaving 11 bases between them. In regard to this clone: Its antigen is undetermined. Other DNA sequences of this sample code for an identical CDR3.

Healthy adults negative for HIV, lacking recent acute infections or vaccinations, served as donors. The sequence was obtained from a man younger than 35 in good health. The sample taken for sequencing was naive CD4+ T cells sorted from blood. Subset meaning: CD45RA+ positively selected. The chain has TRBV14 and TRBJ1-1; D unclear. CDR3 sequence: CASSRRAFNTEAFF. CDR3 coding DNA: TGTGCCAGCAGCCGAAGGGCTTTTAACACTGAAGCTTTCTTT. Supplemented by reference TRBV14 and TRBJ1-1, the full variable domain reads EAGVTQFPSHSVIEKGQTVTLRCDPISGHDNLYWYRRVMGKEIKFLLHFVKESKQDESGMPNNRFLAERTGGTYSTLKVQPAELEDSGVYFCASSRRAFNTEAFFGQGTRLTVV.